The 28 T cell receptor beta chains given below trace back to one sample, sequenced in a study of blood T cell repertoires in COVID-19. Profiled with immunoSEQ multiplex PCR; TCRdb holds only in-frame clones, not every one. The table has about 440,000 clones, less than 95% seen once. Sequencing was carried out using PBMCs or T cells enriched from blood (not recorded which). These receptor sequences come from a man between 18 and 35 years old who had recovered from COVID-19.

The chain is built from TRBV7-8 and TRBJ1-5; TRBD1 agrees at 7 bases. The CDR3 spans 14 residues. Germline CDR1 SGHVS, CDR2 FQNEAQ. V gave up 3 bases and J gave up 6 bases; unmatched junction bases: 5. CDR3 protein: CASSFRQGGQPQHF. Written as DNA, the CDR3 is TGTGCCAGCAGCTTCCGACAGGGCGGTCAGCCCCAGCATTTT. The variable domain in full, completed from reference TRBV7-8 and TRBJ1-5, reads GAGVSQSPRYKVAKRGQDVALRCDPISGHVSLFWYQQALGQGPEFLTYFQNEAQLDKSGLPSDRFFAERPEGSVSTLKIQRTQQEDSAVYLCASSFRQGGQPQHFGDGTRLSIL.

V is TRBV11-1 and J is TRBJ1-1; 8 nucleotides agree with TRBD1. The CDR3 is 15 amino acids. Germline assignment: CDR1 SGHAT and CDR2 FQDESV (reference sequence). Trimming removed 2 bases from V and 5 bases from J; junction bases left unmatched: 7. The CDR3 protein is CASSLSGTGVTEAFF. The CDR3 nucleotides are TGTGCCAGCAGCTTATCCGGGACAGGAGTAACTGAAGCTTTCTTT.

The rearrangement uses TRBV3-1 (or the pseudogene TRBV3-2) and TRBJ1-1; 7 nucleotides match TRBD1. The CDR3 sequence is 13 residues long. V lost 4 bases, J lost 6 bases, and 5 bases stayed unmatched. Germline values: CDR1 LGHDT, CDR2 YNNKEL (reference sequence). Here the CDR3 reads CASSPGTVPEAFF. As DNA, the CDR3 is TGTGCCAGCAGCCCCGGGACAGTCCCTGAAGCTTTCTTT.

CDR3 loop: CASQGNRATEAFF. CDR3 DNA sequence: TGTGCCAGCCAAGGAAACCGAGCGACTGAAGCTTTCTTT. The rearrangement joins TRBV28 to TRBJ1-1; D call uncertain. The CDR3 is 13 residues long. CDR1 and CDR2 (germline): MDHEN, SYDVKM. Between the trimmed V and J ends, which lost 8 bases and 5 bases, there was a span of 15 bases.

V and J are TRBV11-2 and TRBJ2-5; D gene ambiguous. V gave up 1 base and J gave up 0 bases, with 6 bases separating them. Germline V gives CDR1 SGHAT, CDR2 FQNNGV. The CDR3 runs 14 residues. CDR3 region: CASSLGRYQETQYF. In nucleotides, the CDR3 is TGTGCCAGCAGCTTAGGCAGGTACCAAGAGACCCAGTACTTC.

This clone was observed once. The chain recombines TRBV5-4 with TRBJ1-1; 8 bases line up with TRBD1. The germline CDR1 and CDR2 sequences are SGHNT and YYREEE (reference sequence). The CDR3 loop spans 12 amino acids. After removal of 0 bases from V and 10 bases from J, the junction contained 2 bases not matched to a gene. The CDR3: CASSLGQGIAFF. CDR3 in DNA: TGTGCCAGCAGCTTGGGACAGGGGATAGCTTTCTTT.

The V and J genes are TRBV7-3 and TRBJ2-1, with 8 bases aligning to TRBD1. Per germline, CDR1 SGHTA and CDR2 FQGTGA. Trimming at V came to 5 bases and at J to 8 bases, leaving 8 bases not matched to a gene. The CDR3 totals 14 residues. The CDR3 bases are TGTGCCAGCAGCCAAGCAGGGGGCTGGGATGAGCAGTTCTTC. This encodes CASSQAGGWDEQFF.

The CDR3 loop is CAIREGQLDHSPLHF. Here the CDR3 DNA reads TGTGCCATCAGAGAGGGACAACTGGATCATTCACCCCTCCACTTT. J is TRBJ1-6 and V is TRBV10-3; D is perhaps TRBD1 (6 bases). Per germline, CDR1 ENHRY and CDR2 SYGVKD. The V end was cut by 6 bases, the J end by 8 bases, with 17 bases between. The CDR3 consists of 15 residues.

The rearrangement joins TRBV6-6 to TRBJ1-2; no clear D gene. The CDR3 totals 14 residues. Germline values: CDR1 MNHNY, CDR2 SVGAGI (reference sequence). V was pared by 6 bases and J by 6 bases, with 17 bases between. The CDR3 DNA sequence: TGTGCCAGCAGCCCCACGGGTGGATTGGATGGCTACACCTTC. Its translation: CASSPTGGLDGYTF.

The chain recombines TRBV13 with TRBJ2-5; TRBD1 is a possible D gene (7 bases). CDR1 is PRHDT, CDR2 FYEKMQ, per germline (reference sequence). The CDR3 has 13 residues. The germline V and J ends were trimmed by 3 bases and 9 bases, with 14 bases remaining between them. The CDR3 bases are TGTGCCAGCAGCTTTCAGGGGGAGGAGGCCCAGTACTTC. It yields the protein CASSFQGEEAQYF.

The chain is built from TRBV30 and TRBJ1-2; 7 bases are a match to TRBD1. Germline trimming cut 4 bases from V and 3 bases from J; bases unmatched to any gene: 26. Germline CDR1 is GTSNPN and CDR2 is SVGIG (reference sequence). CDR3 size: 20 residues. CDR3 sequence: CAWKPPPPRGQPSRDYGYTF. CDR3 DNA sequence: TGTGCCTGGAAACCCCCTCCTCCCCGGGGACAGCCGTCAAGAGACTATGGCTACACCTTC.

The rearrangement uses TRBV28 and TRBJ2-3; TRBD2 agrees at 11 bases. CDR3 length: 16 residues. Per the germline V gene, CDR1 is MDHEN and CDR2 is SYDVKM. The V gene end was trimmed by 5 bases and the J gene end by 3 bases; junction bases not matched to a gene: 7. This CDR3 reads CASSPTGTSGTDTQYF. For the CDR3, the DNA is TGTGCCAGCAGTCCTACCGGGACTAGCGGAACAGATACGCAGTATTTT.

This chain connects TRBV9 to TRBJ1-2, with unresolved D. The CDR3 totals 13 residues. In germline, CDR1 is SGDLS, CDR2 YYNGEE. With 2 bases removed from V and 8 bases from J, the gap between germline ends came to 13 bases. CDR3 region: CASSVPHRQGYTF. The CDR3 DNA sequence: TGTGCCAGCAGCGTTCCCCACCGTCAGGGCTACACCTTC.

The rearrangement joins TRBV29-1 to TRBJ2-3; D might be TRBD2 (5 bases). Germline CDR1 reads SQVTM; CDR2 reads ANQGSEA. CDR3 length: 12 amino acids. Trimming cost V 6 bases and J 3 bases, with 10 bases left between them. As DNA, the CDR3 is TGCAGCGTCCTAGAGGGAACAGATACGCAGTATTTT. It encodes CSVLEGTDTQYF.

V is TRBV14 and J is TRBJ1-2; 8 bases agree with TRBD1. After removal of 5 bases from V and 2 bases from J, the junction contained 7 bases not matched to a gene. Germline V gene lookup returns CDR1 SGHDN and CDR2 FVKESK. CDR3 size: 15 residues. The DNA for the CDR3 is TGTGCCAGCAGCTTGGCCGGGACAGGAAACTATGGCTACACCTTC. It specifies CASSLAGTGNYGYTF.

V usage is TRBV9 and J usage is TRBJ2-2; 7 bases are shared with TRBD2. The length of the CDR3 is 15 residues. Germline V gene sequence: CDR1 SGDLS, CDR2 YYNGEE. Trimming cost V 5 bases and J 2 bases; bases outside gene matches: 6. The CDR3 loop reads CASSPSGGNTGELFF. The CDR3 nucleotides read TGTGCCAGCAGTCCTAGCGGAGGAAACACCGGGGAGCTGTTTTTT.

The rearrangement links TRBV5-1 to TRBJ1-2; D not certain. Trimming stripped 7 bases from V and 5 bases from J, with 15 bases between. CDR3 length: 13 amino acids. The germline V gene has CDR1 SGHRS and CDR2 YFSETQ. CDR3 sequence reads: CASRAPGGYGYTF. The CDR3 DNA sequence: TGCGCCAGCCGCGCCCCGGGCGGGTATGGCTACACCTTC.

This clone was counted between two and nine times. The CDR3, as DNA: TGTGCCAGCAGTTACGACAGGGGGGGCACTGAAGCTTTCTTT. Translating gives CASSYDRGGTEAFF. This chain connects TRBV6-5 to TRBJ1-1, with 9 bases lining up with TRBD1. Germline V lookup: CDR1 MNHEY, CDR2 SVGAGI. Losses at the gene ends were 2 bases for V and 4 bases for J; bases not matched to a gene: 2. The CDR3 has 14 amino acids.

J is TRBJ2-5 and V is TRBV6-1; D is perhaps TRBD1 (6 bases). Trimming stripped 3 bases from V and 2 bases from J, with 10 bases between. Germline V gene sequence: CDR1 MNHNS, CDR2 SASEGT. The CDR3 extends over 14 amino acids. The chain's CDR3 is CASSEGRGQETQYF. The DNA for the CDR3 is TGTGCCAGCAGTGAGGGCAGGGGTCAAGAGACCCAGTACTTC.

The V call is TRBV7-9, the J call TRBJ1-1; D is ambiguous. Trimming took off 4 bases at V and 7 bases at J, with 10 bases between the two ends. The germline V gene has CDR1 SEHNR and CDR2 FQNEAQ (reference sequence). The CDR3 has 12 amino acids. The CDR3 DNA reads TGTGCCAGCAGCTCACAACGAGGTGAAGCTTTCTTT. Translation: CASSSQRGEAFF.

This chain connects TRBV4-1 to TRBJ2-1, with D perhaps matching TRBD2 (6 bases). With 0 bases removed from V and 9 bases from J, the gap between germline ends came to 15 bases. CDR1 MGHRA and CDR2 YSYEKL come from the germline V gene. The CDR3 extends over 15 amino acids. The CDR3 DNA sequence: TGCGCCAGCAGCCAAGATACCGGGAGCCGGGGTGAGCAGTTCTTC. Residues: CASSQDTGSRGEQFF.

The CDR3 DNA reads as TGTGCCAGCAGTGTAGAGAGCTCCTACAATGAGCAGTTCTTC. Residues: CASSVESSYNEQFF. The chain is built from TRBV5-4 and TRBJ2-1; D uncertain. The V gene lost 5 bases and the J gene lost 0 bases, with 9 bases spanning the gap. Germline CDR1 SGHNT, CDR2 YYREEE (reference sequence). The CDR3 has 14 residues.

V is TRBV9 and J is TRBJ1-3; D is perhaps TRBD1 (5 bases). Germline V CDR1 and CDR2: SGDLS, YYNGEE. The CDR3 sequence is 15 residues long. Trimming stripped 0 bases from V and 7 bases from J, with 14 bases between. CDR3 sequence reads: CASSVDRGFFNTIYF. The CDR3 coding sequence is TGTGCCAGCAGCGTAGATCGGGGGTTTTTCAACACCATATATTTT.

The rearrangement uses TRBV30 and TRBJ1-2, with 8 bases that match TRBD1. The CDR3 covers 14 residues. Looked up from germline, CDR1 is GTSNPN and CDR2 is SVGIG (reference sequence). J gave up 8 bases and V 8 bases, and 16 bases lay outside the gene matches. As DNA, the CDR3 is TGTGCCGGGGCCGGGACAGGCAAGAGCGGAGGCTACACCTTC. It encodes CAGAGTGKSGGYTF.

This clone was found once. The CDR3 DNA reads as TGCGCCAGCAGCCAAGTAGTATTTAATTCACCCCTCCACTTT. This codes for CASSQVVFNSPLHF. This chain links TRBV4-1 with TRBJ1-6; no clear D. Deletions cut 1 base from V and 6 bases from J, with 7 bases between. CDR3 length: 14 amino acids. Germline V gene lookup returns CDR1 MGHRA and CDR2 YSYEKL.

The DNA of the CDR3 is TGTGCCAGCAGCGTAGGCCCCACAGTAACCTACGAGCAGTACTTC. Translating it yields CASSVGPTVTYEQYF. The chain links TRBV9 to TRBJ2-7, with D hard to call. The length of the CDR3 is 15 residues. V was cut by 0 bases and J by 2 bases, with 12 bases left in between. Germline values: CDR1 SGDLS, CDR2 YYNGEE.

The CDR3 DNA sequence: TGTGCCAGCAGTGAGGCGGATCCTCAGCCCCAGCATTTT. Translated: CASSEADPQPQHF. The chain joins TRBV6-1 to TRBJ1-5, with D unresolved. Germline loops: CDR1 MNHNS, CDR2 SASEGT. This CDR3 is 13 amino acids long. V lost 3 bases and J 6 bases, leaving 9 bases between the germline ends.

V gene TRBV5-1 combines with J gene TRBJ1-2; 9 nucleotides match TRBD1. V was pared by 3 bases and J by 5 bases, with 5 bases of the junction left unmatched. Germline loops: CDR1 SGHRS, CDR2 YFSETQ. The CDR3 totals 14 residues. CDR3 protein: CASSSGTGWYGYTF. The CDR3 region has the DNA TGCGCCAGCAGCTCCGGGACAGGGTGGTATGGCTACACCTTC.